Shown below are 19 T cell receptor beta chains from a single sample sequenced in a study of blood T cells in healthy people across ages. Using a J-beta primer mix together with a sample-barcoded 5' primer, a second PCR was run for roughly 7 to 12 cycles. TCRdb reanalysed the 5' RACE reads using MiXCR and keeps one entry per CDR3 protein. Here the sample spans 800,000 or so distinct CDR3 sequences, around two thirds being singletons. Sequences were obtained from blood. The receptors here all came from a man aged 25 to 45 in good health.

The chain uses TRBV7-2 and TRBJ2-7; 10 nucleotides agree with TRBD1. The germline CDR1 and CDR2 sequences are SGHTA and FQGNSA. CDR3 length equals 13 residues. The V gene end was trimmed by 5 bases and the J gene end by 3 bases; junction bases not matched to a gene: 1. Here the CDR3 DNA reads TGTGCCAGCAGCGGGACAGGGGTCTACGAGCAGTACTTC. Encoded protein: CASSGTGVYEQYF. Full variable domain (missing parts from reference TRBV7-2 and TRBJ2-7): GAGVSQSPSNKVTEKGKDVELRCDPISGHTALYWYRQSLGQGLEFLIYFQGNSAPDKSGLPSDRFSAERTGGSVSTLTIQRTQQEDSAVYLCASSGTGVYEQYFGPGTRLTVT.

The CDR3 DNA reads TGCAGCGTTGAAACGGATATGAACACTGAAGCTTTCTTT. As protein: CSVETDMNTEAFF. The chain is built from TRBV29-1 and TRBJ1-1; D call uncertain. Trimming cost V 2 bases and J 0 bases, with 7 bases left between them. The CDR3 is made up of 13 amino acids. Germline values: CDR1 SQVTM, CDR2 ANQGSEA.

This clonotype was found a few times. The CDR3 DNA reads TGTGCCAGCAGCTCCTCGTTCGGACAGTTTACCTACGAGCAGTACTTC. Amino acids: CASSSSFGQFTYEQYF. V is TRBV7-2 and J is TRBJ2-5, with D possibly being TRBD1 (6 bases). The end of the DNA aligns better with TRBJ2-7, so the J call may be wrong. This CDR3 spans 16 amino acids. Germline V gene data show CDR1 as SGHTA and CDR2 as FQGNSA.

The DNA of the CDR3 is TGTGCCAGCAGCCAAGATAGAGGGAGCTCCTATAATTCACCCCTCCACTTT. Protein: CASSQDRGSSYNSPLHF. The rearrangement uses TRBV14 and TRBJ1-6; D not certain. Germline CDR1 is SGHDN and CDR2 is FVKESK. The CDR3 contains 17 residues. V lost 0 bases, J lost 0 bases, and 9 bases lay in between.

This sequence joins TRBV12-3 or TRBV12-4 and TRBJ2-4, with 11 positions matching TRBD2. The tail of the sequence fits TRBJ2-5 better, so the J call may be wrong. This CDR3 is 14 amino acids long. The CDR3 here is CASRIAGGPETQYF. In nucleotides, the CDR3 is TGTGCCAGCAGGATAGCGGGGGGGCCCGAGACCCAGTACTTC.

The CDR3 sequence is CASTSTLGLAGGNEQFF. CDR3 DNA: TGTGCCAGCACCTCGACGCTGGGACTAGCGGGGGGGAATGAGCAGTTCTTC. The chain employs TRBV27 and TRBJ2-1; 16 bases match TRBD2. The CDR3 contains 17 residues. V was pared by 7 bases and J by 7 bases, with 10 bases of the junction left unmatched. CDR1 and CDR2 from the germline V gene are MNHEY and SMNVEV (reference sequence).

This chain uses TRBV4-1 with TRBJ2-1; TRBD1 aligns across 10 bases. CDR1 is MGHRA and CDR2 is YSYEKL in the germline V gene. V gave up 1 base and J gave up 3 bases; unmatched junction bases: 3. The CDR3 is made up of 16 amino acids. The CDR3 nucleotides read TGCGCCAGCAGCCAAGGGGGACAGGGGCTCTACAATGAGCAGTTCTTC. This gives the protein CASSQGGQGLYNEQFF.

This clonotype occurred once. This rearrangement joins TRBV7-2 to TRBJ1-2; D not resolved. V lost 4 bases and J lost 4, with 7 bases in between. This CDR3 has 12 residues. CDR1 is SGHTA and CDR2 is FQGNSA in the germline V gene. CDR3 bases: TGTGCCAGCAGCTCGACGATCTATGGCTACACCTTC. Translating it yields CASSSTIYGYTF. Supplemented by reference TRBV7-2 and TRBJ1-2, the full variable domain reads GAGVSQSPSNKVTEKGKDVELRCDPISGHTALYWYRQSLGQGLEFLIYFQGNSAPDKSGLPSDRFSAERTGGSVSTLTIQRTQQEDSAVYLCASSSTIYGYTFGSGTRLTVV.

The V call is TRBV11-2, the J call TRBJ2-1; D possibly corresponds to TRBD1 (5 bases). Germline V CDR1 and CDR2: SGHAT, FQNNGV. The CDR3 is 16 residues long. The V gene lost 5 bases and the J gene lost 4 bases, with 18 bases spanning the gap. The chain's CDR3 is CASSNSRGPMYNEQFF. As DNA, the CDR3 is TGTGCCAGCAGCAATTCTAGGGGCCCCATGTACAATGAGCAGTTCTTC.

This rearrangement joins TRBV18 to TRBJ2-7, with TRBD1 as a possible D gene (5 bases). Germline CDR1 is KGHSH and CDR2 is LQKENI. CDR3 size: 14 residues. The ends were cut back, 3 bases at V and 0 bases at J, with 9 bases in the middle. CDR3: CASSPTANSYEQYF. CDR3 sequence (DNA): TGTGCCAGCTCACCGACAGCGAACTCCTACGAGCAGTACTTC.

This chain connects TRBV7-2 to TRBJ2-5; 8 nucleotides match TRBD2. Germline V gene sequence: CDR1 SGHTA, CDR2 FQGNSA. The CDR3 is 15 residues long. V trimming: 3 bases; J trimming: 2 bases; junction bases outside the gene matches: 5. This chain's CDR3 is CASSLGLVFQETQYF. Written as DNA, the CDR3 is TGTGCCAGCAGCTTGGGACTAGTTTTTCAAGAGACCCAGTACTTC. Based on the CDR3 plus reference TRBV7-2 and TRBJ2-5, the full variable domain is GAGVSQSPSNKVTEKGKDVELRCDPISGHTALYWYRQSLGQGLEFLIYFQGNSAPDKSGLPSDRFSAERTGGSVSTLTIQRTQQEDSAVYLCASSLGLVFQETQYFGPGTRLLVL.

CDR3 protein: CASSLARDPTDTQYF. DNA for the CDR3: TGCGCCAGCAGCTTGGCCAGGGACCCCACAGATACGCAGTATTTT. The rearrangement joins TRBV5-1 to TRBJ2-3; D may correspond to TRBD1 or TRBD2 (5 bases each). The CDR3 consists of 15 residues. Germline values: CDR1 SGHRS, CDR2 YFSETQ. Between the trimmed V and J ends, which lost 0 bases and 2 bases, there was a span of 10 bases. The full variable domain, with the rest looked up from reference TRBV5-1 and TRBJ2-3, is KAGVTQTPRYLIKTRGQQVTLSCSPISGHRSVSWYQQTPGQGLQFLFEYFSETQRNKGNFPGRFSGRQFSNSRSEMNVSTLELGDSALYLCASSLARDPTDTQYFGPGTRLTVL.

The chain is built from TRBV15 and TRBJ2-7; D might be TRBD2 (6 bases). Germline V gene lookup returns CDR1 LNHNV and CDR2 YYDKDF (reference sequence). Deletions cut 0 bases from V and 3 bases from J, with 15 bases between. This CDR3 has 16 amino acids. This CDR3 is CATSREFRDLSYEQYF. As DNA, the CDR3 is TGTGCCACCAGCAGAGAATTCAGGGACTTGAGCTACGAGCAGTACTTC. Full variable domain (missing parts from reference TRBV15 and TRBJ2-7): DAMVIQNPRYQVTQFGKPVTLSCSQTLNHNVMYWYQQKSSQAPKLLFHYYDKDFNNEADTPDNFQSRRPNTSFCFLDIRSPGLGDTAMYLCATSREFRDLSYEQYFGPGTRLTVT.

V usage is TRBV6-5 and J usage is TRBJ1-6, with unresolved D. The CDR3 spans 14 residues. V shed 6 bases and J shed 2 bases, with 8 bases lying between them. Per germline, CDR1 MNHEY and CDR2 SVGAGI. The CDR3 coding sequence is TGTGCCAGCAGCGACGGGCCCTATAATTCACCCCTCCACTTT. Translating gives CASSDGPYNSPLHF.

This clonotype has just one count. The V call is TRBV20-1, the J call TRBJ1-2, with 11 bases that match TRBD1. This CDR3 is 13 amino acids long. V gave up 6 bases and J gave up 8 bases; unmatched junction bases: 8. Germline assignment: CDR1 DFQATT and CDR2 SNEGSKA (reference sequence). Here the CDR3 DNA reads TGCAGTGCCGAGGGGACAGGGGGTAAAGGCTACACCTTC. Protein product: CSAEGTGGKGYTF.

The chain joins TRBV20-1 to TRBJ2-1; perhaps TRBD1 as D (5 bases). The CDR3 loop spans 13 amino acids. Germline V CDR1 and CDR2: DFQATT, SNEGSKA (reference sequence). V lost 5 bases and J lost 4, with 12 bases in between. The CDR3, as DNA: TGCAGTGCTCTGCCGACAGATTACAATGAGCAGTTCTTC. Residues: CSALPTDYNEQFF.

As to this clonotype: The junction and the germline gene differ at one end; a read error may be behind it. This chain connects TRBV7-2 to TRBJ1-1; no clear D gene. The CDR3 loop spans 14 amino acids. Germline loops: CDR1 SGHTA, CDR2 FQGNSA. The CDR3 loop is CAGSPRTWGTEAFF. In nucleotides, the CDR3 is TGTGCCGGCAGCCCGAGAACATGGGGCACTGAAGCTTTCTTT.

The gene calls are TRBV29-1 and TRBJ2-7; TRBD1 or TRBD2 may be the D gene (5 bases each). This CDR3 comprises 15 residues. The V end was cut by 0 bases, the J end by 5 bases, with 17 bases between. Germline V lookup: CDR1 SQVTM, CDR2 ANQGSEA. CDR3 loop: CSVEDQAGRMDEQYF. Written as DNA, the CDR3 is TGCAGCGTTGAAGATCAGGCAGGGAGAATGGACGAGCAGTACTTC.

The CDR3 sequence is CASSTRGFDQPQHF. The CDR3, as DNA: TGTGCCAGCAGTACCCGGGGGTTTGATCAGCCCCAGCATTTT. V and J are TRBV12-3 or TRBV12-4 and TRBJ1-5; TRBD1 might be the D (5 bases). CDR3 length: 14 residues. The germline V and J ends were trimmed by 5 bases and 5 bases, with 13 bases remaining between them.